Sequencing of this T cell receptor (beta chain) was carried out in a study of control samples from healthy donors and cancer patients (TCRdb year 2020). With regard to this clone: The antigen it binds to is not known. No quality values exist for individual bases; no much larger clone is one base distant.

The library was produced with the immunoSEQ multiplex PCR assay. This is the immuneACCESS table as TCRdb keeps it, with only in-frame sequences that have V and J called. A part of the clones is gone; compared with another copy, unresolved V genes explain less than half, and the rest is unexplained. For this sample there are 100,000 to 150,000 clones; 90% appear just once. The ten largest make up more than 2% of the sample. Taken from cysteine to phenylalanine, the CDR3 has 16 residues. This entry keeps only the CDR3 DNA: 48 bases, framed from base 1. The germline V gene gives CDR1 as KGHDR and CDR2 as SFDVKD. V is shortened by 7 bases, J by 0 bases, and the region joining them spans 17 bases.

This TCR came from a man aged 18 to 29 in good health. The chain is encoded by TRBV24-1 joined to TRBJ1-1; the D gene remains uncertain. Sample: blood. The nucleotide sequence reads as follows: TGTGCCACCAGAAGTGGGCCAGGAAAAATGAACACTGAAGCTTTCTTT. This sequence encodes CATRSGPGKMNTEAFF.